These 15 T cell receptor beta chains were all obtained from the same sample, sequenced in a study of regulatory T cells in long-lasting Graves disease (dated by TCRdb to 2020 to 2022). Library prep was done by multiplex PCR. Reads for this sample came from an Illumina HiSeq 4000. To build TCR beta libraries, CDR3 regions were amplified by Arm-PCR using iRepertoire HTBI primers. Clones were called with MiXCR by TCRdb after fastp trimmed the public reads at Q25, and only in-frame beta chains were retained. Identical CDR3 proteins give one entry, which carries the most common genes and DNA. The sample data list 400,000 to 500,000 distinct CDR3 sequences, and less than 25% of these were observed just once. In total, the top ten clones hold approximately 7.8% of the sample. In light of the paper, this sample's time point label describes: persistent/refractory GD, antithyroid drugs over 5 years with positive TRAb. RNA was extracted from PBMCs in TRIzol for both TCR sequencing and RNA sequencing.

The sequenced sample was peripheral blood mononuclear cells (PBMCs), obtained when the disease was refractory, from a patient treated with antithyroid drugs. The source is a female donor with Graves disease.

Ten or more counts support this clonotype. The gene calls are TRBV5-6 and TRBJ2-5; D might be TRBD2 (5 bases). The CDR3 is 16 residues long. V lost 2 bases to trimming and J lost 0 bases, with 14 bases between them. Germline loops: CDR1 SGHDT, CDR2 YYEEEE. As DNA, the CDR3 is TGTGCCAGCAGCTTCGGGATAGCCTTTCACCAAGAGACCCAGTACTTC. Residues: CASSFGIAFHQETQYF.

The CDR3 here is CASSGETGNRGREQYF. The DNA of the CDR3 is TGTGCCAGCAGCGGAGAGACAGGCAACCGAGGCCGCGAGCAGTACTTC. The V gene is TRBV7-9, the J gene TRBJ2-7, with D perhaps matching TRBD1 (6 bases). Between the trimmed V and J ends, which lost 5 bases and 6 bases, there was a span of 23 bases. Germline-derived CDR1 and CDR2 are SEHNR and FQNEAQ (reference sequence). The CDR3 loop spans 16 amino acids.

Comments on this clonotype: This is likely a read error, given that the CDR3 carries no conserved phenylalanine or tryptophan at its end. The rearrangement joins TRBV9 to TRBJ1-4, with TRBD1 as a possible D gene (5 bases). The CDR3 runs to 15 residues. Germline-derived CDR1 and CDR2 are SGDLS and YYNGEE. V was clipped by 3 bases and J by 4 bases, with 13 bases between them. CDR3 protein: CASSGGTLGNEKLFS. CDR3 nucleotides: TGTGCCAGCAGCGGCGGGACCCTGGGTAATGAAAAACTGTTTTCT.

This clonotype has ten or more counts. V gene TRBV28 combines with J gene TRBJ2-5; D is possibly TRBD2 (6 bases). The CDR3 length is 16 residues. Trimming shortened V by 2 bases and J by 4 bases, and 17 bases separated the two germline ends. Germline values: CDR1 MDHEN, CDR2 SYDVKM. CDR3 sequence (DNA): TGTGCCAGCAGTTTACGGGGGACGGTTTGGGGAGAGACCCAGTACTTC. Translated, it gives CASSLRGTVWGETQYF. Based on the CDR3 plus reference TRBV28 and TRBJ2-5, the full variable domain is DVKVTQSSRYLVKRTGEKVFLECVQDMDHENMFWYRQDPGLGLRLIYFSYDVKMKEKGDIPEGYSVSREKKERFSLILESASTNQTSMYLCASSLRGTVWGETQYFGPGTRLLVL.

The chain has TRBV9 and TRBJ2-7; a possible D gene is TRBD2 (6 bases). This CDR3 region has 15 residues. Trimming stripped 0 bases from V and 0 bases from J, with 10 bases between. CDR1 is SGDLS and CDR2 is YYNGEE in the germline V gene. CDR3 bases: TGTGCCAGCAGCGTAGTCCCCGGGGGCTCCTACGAGCAGTACTTC. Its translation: CASSVVPGGSYEQYF.

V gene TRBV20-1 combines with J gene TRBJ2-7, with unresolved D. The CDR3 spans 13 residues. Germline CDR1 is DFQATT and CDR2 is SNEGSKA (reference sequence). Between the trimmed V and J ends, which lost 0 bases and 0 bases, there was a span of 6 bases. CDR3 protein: CSARDYSSYEQYF. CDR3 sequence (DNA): TGCAGTGCTAGAGACTACAGCTCCTACGAGCAGTACTTC.

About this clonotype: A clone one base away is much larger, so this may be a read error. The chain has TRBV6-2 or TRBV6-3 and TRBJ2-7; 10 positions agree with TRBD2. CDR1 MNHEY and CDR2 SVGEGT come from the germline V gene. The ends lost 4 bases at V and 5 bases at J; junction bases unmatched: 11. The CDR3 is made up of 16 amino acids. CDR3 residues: CASSSNSGRSENEQYF. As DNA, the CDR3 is TGTGCCAGCAGTTCCAATAGCGGGAGGTCCGAGAACGAGCAGTACTTC.

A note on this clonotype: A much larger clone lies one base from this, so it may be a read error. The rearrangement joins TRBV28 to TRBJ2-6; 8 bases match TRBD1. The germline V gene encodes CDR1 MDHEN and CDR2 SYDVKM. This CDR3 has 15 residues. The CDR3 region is CASRQGRSGADVLTF. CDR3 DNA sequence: TGTGCCAGTCGACAGGGGCGCTCTGGGGCCGACGTCCTGACTTTC.

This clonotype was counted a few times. CDR3 region: CASSSSPGRNEQFF. CDR3 nucleotide sequence: TGTGCCAGCAGTTCGTCTCCAGGTAGGAATGAGCAGTTCTTC. V is TRBV12-3 or TRBV12-4 and J is TRBJ2-1; D call uncertain. The CDR3 loop spans 14 amino acids. Trimming took off 4 bases at V and 7 bases at J, with 14 bases between the two ends.

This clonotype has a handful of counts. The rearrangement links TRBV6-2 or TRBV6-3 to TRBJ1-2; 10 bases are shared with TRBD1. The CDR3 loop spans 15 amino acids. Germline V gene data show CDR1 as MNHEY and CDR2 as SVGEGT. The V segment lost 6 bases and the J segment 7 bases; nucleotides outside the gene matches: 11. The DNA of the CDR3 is TGTGCCAGCAGATACCGGGACAGGGGCCGGGGTGGCTACACCTTC. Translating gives CASRYRDRGRGGYTF.

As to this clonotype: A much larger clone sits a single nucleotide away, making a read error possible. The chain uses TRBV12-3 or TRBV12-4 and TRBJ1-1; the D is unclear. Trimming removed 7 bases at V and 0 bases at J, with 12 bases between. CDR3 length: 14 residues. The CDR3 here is CASTLYWVNTEAFF. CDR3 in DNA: TGTGCCAGCACTCTTTACTGGGTGAACACTGAAGCTTTCTTT.

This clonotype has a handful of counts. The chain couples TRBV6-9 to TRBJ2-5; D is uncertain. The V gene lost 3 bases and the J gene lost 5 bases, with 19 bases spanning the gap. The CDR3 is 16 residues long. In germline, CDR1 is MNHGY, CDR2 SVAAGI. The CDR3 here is CASSYPEEAGWETQYF. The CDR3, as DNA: TGTGCCAGCAGTTACCCTGAAGAGGCAGGATGGGAGACCCAGTACTTC.

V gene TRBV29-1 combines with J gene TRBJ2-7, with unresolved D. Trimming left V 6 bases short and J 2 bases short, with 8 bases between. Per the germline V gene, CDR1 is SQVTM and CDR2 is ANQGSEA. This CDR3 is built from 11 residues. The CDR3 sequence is CSVLVTYEQYF. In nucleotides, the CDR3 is TGCAGCGTGCTAGTTACCTACGAGCAGTACTTC.

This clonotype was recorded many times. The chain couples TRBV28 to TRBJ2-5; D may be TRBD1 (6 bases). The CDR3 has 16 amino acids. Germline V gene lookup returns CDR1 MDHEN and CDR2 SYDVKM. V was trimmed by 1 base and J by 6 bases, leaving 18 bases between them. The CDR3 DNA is TGTGCCAGCAGTTTATCCAGTGCGAACAGGGCAAAGACCCAGTACTTC. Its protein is CASSLSSANRAKTQYF.

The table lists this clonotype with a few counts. CDR3 DNA sequence: TGCAGTGCTAGAGGCTCCCTTGGTCAAGAGACCCAGTACTTC. The encoded protein is CSARGSLGQETQYF. The rearrangement uses TRBV20-1 and TRBJ2-5; D is uncertain. The germline CDR1 and CDR2 sequences are DFQATT and SNEGSKA (reference sequence). Trimming removed 1 base at V and 2 bases at J, with 11 bases between. CDR3 length equals 14 residues.